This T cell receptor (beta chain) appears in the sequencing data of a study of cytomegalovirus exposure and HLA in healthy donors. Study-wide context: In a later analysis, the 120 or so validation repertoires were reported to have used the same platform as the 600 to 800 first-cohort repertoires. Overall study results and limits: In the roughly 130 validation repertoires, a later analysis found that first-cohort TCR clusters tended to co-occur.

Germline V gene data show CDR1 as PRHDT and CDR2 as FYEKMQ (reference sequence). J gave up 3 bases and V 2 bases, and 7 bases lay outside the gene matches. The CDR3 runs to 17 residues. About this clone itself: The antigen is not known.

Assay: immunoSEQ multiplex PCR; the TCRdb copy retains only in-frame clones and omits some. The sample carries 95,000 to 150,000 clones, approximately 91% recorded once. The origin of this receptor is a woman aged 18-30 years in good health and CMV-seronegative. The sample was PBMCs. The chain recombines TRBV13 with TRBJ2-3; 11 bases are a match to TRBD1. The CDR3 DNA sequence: TGTGCCAGCAGCTTAAGTCGGACAGGGGGCGTGACAGATACGCAGTATTTT. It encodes CASSLSRTGGVTDTQYF.